The present T cell receptor beta chain was sequenced within a study of CD8 T cells in ankylosing spondylitis. Trimming stripped 3 bases from V and 4 bases from J, with 7 bases between. In germline, CDR1 is KGHSH, CDR2 LQKENI. CDR3 length: 13 amino acids. Scientists made TCR beta libraries using quantitative 5'-RACE with molecular barcodes. Each CDR3 protein is one row after TCRdb ran MiXCR on the 5' RACE reads. The sample has approximately 500,000 distinct CDR3 sequences; about an eighth are singletons. This clonotype came up a few times. Its specificity is not known. Overall study results and limits: Characteristic, it appeared, of ankylosing spondylitis blood was a TCR beta motif of about eight highly homologous variants. The authors reported significant enrichment of disease-linked clones in matched ankylosing spondylitis synovial fluid.

The source of this sequence is a male donor with ankylosing spondylitis. The sequenced sample consisted of blood, either unsorted or a sorted T cell fraction (not recorded which). The chain links TRBV18 to TRBJ2-1; D unresolved. The CDR3 loop is CASSPKRYNEQFF. The CDR3 DNA reads as TGTGCCAGCTCACCTAAAAGGTACAATGAGCAGTTCTTC.